A selection of T cell receptor beta chains follows, all from one sample in a study of T cell repertoires in cytomegalovirus infection. No antigen has been assigned to these receptors. TCRdb redid the calling of the reads with MiXCR, one entry per CDR3 protein. The data show 650,000 to 900,000 distinct CDR3 sequences, with around a third seen just once and around 12% held by the top ten. Source: cultured CD8+ T cells from PBMCs, taken from culture after CMV antigen stimulation. All receptors derive from a human donor in good health (CMV status not recorded). Some clones in this sample may be carry-over from other donors' samples. CDR3s include the opening cysteine and the closing phenylalanine or tryptophan. Fields, in order: V gene, clone size, D gene, J gene, CDR3 DNA, CDR3 protein. A D gene is named only where the DNA matches it firmly. Clone size, where shown, is once, few, many, or a class for clones that have expanded.

TRBV12-3/TRBV12-4	.	.	TRBJ2-1	TGTGCCAGCACTAATCCGGCCCTTCACAATGAGCAGTTCTTC	CASTNPALHNEQFF
TRBV7-3	.	.	TRBJ2-6	TGTGCCAGCAGCTTGGGGGTCGGAAGCTCTGGGGCCAACGTCCTGACTTTC	CASSLGVGSSGANVLTF
TRBV9	.	.	TRBJ1-6	TGTGCCAGCAGCGAGGGGGGGGGGTATAATTCACCCCTCCACTTT	CASSEGGGYNSPLHF
TRBV11-3	.	TRBD1	TRBJ1-3	TGTGCCAGCAGCGCGGGACAGCCTTACTCTGGAAACACCATATATTTT	CASSAGQPYSGNTIYF
TRBV6-1	.	.	TRBJ1-2	TGTGCCAGCAGGAAAGGGCAGAACTATGGCTACACCTTC	CASRKGQNYGYTF
TRBV28	.	.	TRBJ2-1	TGTGCCAGCAGTCCCCGGACTGTCTACAATGAGCAGTTCTTC	CASSPRTVYNEQFF
TRBV7-9	few	TRBD2	TRBJ2-1	TGTGCCAGCAGCTTAACAGCGGGGGGGCCAGGAGAGCAGTTCTTC	CASSLTAGGPGEQFF
TRBV5-4	few	.	TRBJ1-1	TGTGCCAGCAGCTTGAGGGGGATCACTGAAGCTTTCTTT	CASSLRGITEAFF
TRBV6-2/TRBV6-3	.	.	TRBJ2-3	TGTGCCAGCAGTTACGAAAGGGAGAAGGGGGTGACAGATACGCAGTATTTT	CASSYEREKGVTDTQYF
TRBV19	few	.	TRBJ1-4	TGTGCCAGTAGGTGGAATGAAAAACTGTTTTTT	CASRWNEKLFF
TRBV6-6	.	.	TRBJ1-6	TGTGCCAGCAGTTCCCTGGGAAGGAGCTCCTATAATTCACCCCTCCACTTT	CASSSLGRSSYNSPLHF
TRBV6-1	.	TRBD2	TRBJ2-3	TGTGCCAGTACGGCGGGGGGCCGGGCAGATACGCAGTATTTT	CASTAGGRADTQYF
TRBV27	.	.	TRBJ1-2	TGTGCCAGCAGTTTAACCAGGACAGATGGCTACACCTTC	CASSLTRTDGYTF
TRBV7-6	many	.	TRBJ2-2	TGTGCCAGCAGCGCCCCAGGGGAGTGGGAGCTGTTTTTT	CASSAPGEWELFF
TRBV7-6	few	TRBD2	TRBJ2-5	TGTGCCAGCAGCTTAAGTGGGGGACTAGCGGGGAGCCAAGAGACCCAGTACTTC	CASSLSGGLAGSQETQYF
TRBV15	.	TRBD1	TRBJ2-2	TGTGCCACCAGCAGGACAGGGAGACTCGGGGAGCTGTTTTTT	CATSRTGRLGELFF
TRBV6-4	once	.	TRBJ2-3	TGTGCCAGCAGTGTAGGGCCAGATCCTGTAGATACGCAGTATTTT	CASSVGPDPVDTQYF
TRBV7-2	.	.	TRBJ1-6	TGTGCCAGCAGCTCCCGGGGACTCTGGGATTCACCCCTCCACTTT	CASSSRGLWDSPLHF
TRBV4-1	few	.	TRBJ2-6	TGCGCCAGCACATCACCTTCGGGACGGCGCTCTGGGGCCAACGTCCTGACTTTC	CASTSPSGRRSGANVLTF
TRBV7-8	many	TRBD2	TRBJ2-5	TGTGCCAGCAGCTTAGATACGGCGGGAGGACAAGAGACCCAGTACTTC	CASSLDTAGGQETQYF
TRBV10-3	.	TRBD1	TRBJ2-5	TGTGCCATCAGTGAGCCAGGGGGCCAAGAGACCCAGTACTTC	CAISEPGGQETQYF
TRBV6-2/TRBV6-3	few	.	TRBJ1-1	TGTGCCAGCAGTTACGGGTCGAGGCTCACTGAAGCTTTCTTT	CASSYGSRLTEAFF
TRBV19	few	.	TRBJ2-2	TGTGCCAGTAGTCACGGACGTCAGTACGGGGAGCTGTTTTTT	CASSHGRQYGELFF
TRBV24-1	few	TRBD1	TRBJ2-1	TGTGCCACCAGTGATTCCCGGACAGGAATCTACAATGAGCAGTTCTTC	CATSDSRTGIYNEQFF
TRBV7-6	few	.	TRBJ2-2	TGTGCCAGCAGCTTTAGGACAAACACCGGGGAGCTGTTTTTT	CASSFRTNTGELFF
TRBV12-3/TRBV12-4	.	.	TRBJ2-1	TGTGCCAGCAGTACCCATATATACAATGAGCAGTTCTTC	CASSTHIYNEQFF
TRBV5-1	.	TRBD2	TRBJ2-3	TGCGCCAGCAGCTTGACCGGGACTAGCGGGACAGATACGCAGTATTTT	CASSLTGTSGTDTQYF
TRBV7-4	few	TRBD2	TRBJ2-2	TGTGCCAGCAGTTTCCCCCTTAGCGGGGTGTTGAACACCGGGGAGCTGTTTTTT	CASSFPLSGVLNTGELFF
TRBV27	.	TRBD1	TRBJ2-3	TGTGCCAGCAGTCTTACGCAGGGGGACACAGATACGCAGTATTTT	CASSLTQGDTDTQYF
TRBV27	.	TRBD1	TRBJ1-1	TGTGCCAGCAGTTGGACAGGGTCAGGTTTCACTGAAGCTTTCTTT	CASSWTGSGFTEAFF
TRBV27	few	.	TRBJ1-1	TGTGCCAGCAGCCTAAGTTATTCTCGGGAGCTGAACACTGAAGCTTTCTTT	CASSLSYSRELNTEAFF
TRBV28	few	.	TRBJ1-5	TGTGCCAGCAGTTTGGATCCTGTTAGGAGCAATCAGCCCCAGCATTTT	CASSLDPVRSNQPQHF
TRBV5-5	.	.	TRBJ1-3	TGTGCCAGCAGCTTGCCGCGGACAGTCTCTGGAAACACCATATATTTT	CASSLPRTVSGNTIYF
TRBV7-9	few	.	TRBJ2-3	TGTGCCAGCAGCTTAGGGTGGGCCCCAGATACGCAGTATTTT	CASSLGWAPDTQYF
TRBV4-1	.	.	TRBJ2-3	TGCGCCAGCAGCCAAGTATACGGGATAAGCACAGATACGCAGTATTTT	CASSQVYGISTDTQYF
TRBV7-6	.	TRBD1	TRBJ1-1	TGTGCCAGCAGCTTAGGTGGGGGAGGACAGGGGGTCACTGAAGCTTTCTTT	CASSLGGGGQGVTEAFF
TRBV6-6	few	.	TRBJ1-1	TGTGCCAGCAGTTACCAGAAAGGGACTGAAGCTTTCTTT	CASSYQKGTEAFF
TRBV7-9	few	.	TRBJ1-2	TGTGCCACCACCGGGGTGCAGGCTCCCCGAGAACTCTATGGCTACACCTTC	CATTGVQAPRELYGYTF
TRBV6-1	.	.	TRBJ2-4	TGTGCCAGCACCACGGACGGACCTTATGGCAAAAACATTCAGTACTTC	CASTTDGPYGKNIQYF
TRBV6-5	.	TRBD1	TRBJ2-7	TGTGCCAGCAGCCCCGGGACAGGGCCGAACGAGCAGTACTTC	CASSPGTGPNEQYF
TRBV25-1	once	.	TRBJ1-1	TGTGCCAGCAGTGTACGGATGAACACTGAAGCTTTCTTT	CASSVRMNTEAFF
TRBV19	few	.	TRBJ2-1	TGTGCCAGTAAAACTAGAGCGATCTACAATGAGCAGTTCTTC	CASKTRAIYNEQFF
TRBV7-9	few	TRBD1	TRBJ1-2	TGTGCCAGCAGCAGTGGGACAGTTAACTATGGCTACACCTTC	CASSSGTVNYGYTF
TRBV6-2/TRBV6-3	.	.	TRBJ1-1	TGTGCCAGCAGAGACATGGGGGGGCCTGAAGCTTTCTTT	CASRDMGGPEAFF
TRBV6-6	many	TRBD2	TRBJ2-7	TGTGCCAGCGGCCTAGCGGGGGGGCCGCGCGAGCAGTACTTC	CASGLAGGPREQYF
TRBV19	few	.	TRBJ2-1	TGTGCCAGTAGTATAGATAGGGCGGACAATGAGCAGTTCTTC	CASSIDRADNEQFF
TRBV5-6	.	.	TRBJ1-2	TGTGCCAGCAGCTTGTATCAAATCTCGCGCTGGGACTATGGCTACACCTTC	CASSLYQISRWDYGYTF
TRBV29-1	few	.	TRBJ2-5	TGCAGCGCCGCCGAGACCCAGTACTTC	CSAAETQYF
TRBV5-5	.	.	TRBJ2-7	TGTGCCAGCACCCTTACCGACAGAGCATACGAGCAGTACTTC	CASTLTDRAYEQYF